Shown below are 8 T cell receptor beta chains from a single sample sequenced in a study of blood T cell repertoires in COVID-19. Assay used: immunoSEQ multiplex PCR; TCRdb lists only in-frame clones, some missing. The sample carries fewer than 200,000 clones, over 65% recorded once. The sequenced material came from peripheral blood. Receptors were obtained from a woman of 80 years or more with acute or convalescent COVID-19.

The chain recombines TRBV28 with TRBJ1-2; maybe TRBD1 (6 bases). Per germline, CDR1 MDHEN and CDR2 SYDVKM. Trimming stripped 6 bases from V and 2 bases from J, with 10 bases between. The CDR3 is 13 amino acids. CDR3 nucleotide sequence: TGTGCCAGCAGCCAGGGACAAAACTATGGCTACACCTTC. Protein product: CASSQGQNYGYTF.

This clone has only one observation. The V and J genes are TRBV7-3 and TRBJ1-2; TRBD1 matches at 9 bases. The CDR3 covers 16 residues. V lost 5 bases to trimming and J lost 8 bases; unmatched junction nucleotides: 15. Germline CDR1 reads SGHTA; CDR2 reads FQGTGA. The CDR3 coding sequence is TGTGCCAGCAGCCCGGGGACAGGGAGTACATTGAAGGGCTACACCTTC. It yields the protein CASSPGTGSTLKGYTF.

The V gene is TRBV6-5, the J gene TRBJ2-2, with D possibly TRBD2 on 6 matching bases. Germline values: CDR1 MNHEY, CDR2 SVGAGI. Trimming removed 2 bases at V and 7 bases at J, with 17 bases between. This CDR3 region has 16 residues. CDR3 nucleotides: TGTGCCAGCAGTTACGGTCAACCCGGGAGTGGCGGGGAGCTGTTTTTT. Protein sequence: CASSYGQPGSGGELFF.

The V and J genes are TRBV19 and TRBJ2-7, with D possibly TRBD2 on 6 matching bases. Germline CDR1 LNHDA, CDR2 SQIVND (reference sequence). The CDR3 sequence is 13 residues long. V lost 6 bases to trimming and J lost 2 bases, with 11 bases between them. The CDR3 DNA reads as TGTGCCAGTAGCTCGGGACTCGCCTACGAGCAGTACTTC. Translating it yields CASSSGLAYEQYF.

CDR3 residues: CASRLGTANTGELFF. In DNA, the CDR3 is TGTGCCAGCAGGTTAGGGACAGCAAACACCGGGGAGCTGTTTTTT. The chain recombines TRBV5-5 with TRBJ2-2; 7 bases agree with TRBD1. The CDR3 length is 15 residues. Looked up from germline, CDR1 is SGHKS and CDR2 is YYEKEE (reference sequence). V was clipped by 5 bases and J by 2 bases; unmatched bases: 6.

The chain uses TRBV7-9 and TRBJ2-1; D is perhaps TRBD2 (5 bases). The length of the CDR3 is 14 residues. Trimming left V 5 bases short and J 9 bases short, with 17 bases between. CDR1 SEHNR and CDR2 FQNEAQ come from the germline V gene (reference sequence). The CDR3 nucleotides are TGTGCCAGCAGCGAGGACCAACGGGGATTTGAGCAGTTCTTC. Its protein is CASSEDQRGFEQFF.

The table lists this clone with a few counts. CDR3 nucleotides: TGTGCCCTTGGGGAAGGGAGCTCCTATAATTCACCCCTCCACTTT. As protein: CALGEGSSYNSPLHF. The rearrangement joins TRBV7-9 to TRBJ1-6; D ambiguous. The CDR3 has 15 amino acids. With 11 bases removed from V and 0 bases from J, the gap between germline ends came to 14 bases. Per germline, CDR1 SEHNR and CDR2 FQNEAQ (reference sequence).

This clone appeared a few times. This chain uses TRBV6-5 with TRBJ2-7, with 7 bases fitting TRBD1. V trimming: 7 bases; J trimming: 6 bases; junction bases outside the gene matches: 9. The CDR3 runs 13 residues. The V gene's germline CDR1 is MNHEY and CDR2 SVGAGI. Here the CDR3 reads CASIHRGMGEQYF. In DNA, the CDR3 is TGTGCCAGCATCCACAGGGGTATGGGCGAGCAGTACTTC.